This is a list of T cell receptor beta chains from one sample in a study of shared clonotypes between healthy human individuals. Clones were sequenced by immunoSEQ multiplex PCR, and TCRdb holds only the in-frame ones, with some missing. There are 1.5 million to 2.5 million clones in the sample; about 95% occur only once, and less than 1.5% lies in the top ten. The sample consisted of naive CD8+ T cells sorted from blood. The receptors originated from a young man in good health. CDR3s include the opening cysteine and the closing phenylalanine or tryptophan. D genes are given only for firm matches. Size is omitted from some rows. Given values are once, few, many or a class for expanded clones.

14 | TRBJ1-4 | TRBV11-2 | TRBD1 | NA | CASTQTGGGEKLFF | TGTGCCAGCACCCAGACAGGGGGCGGTGAAAAACTGTTTTTT
15 | TRBJ1-2 | TRBV4-3 | NA | NA | CASSQDTGERYGYTF | TGCGCCAGCAGCCAAGATACAGGAGAACGCTATGGCTACACCTTC
15 | TRBJ2-3 | TRBV5-1 | NA | once | CASSLAPGPTDTQYF | TGCGCCAGCAGCTTGGCTCCGGGGCCCACAGATACGCAGTATTTT
18 | TRBJ2-2 | TRBV5-1 | NA | NA | CASSLAVNQGRNTGELFF | TGCGCCAGCAGCTTGGCAGTCAACCAGGGACGGAACACCGGGGAGCTGTTTTTT
17 | TRBJ2-7 | TRBV27 | NA | NA | CASSLFSAETELYEQYF | TGTGCCAGCAGTTTATTCTCGGCCGAGACAGAGCTCTACGAGCAGTACTTC
15 | TRBJ1-1 | TRBV5-3 | TRBD1 | NA | CARLRGQGENTEAFF | TGTGCCAGACTTAGGGGGCAGGGTGAGAACACTGAAGCTTTCTTT
20 | TRBJ1-2 | TRBV4-3 | TRBD1 | NA | CASSQGIVATGALLNYGYTF | TGCGCCAGCAGCCAAGGCATTGTTGCGACAGGGGCACTCCTAAACTATGGCTACACCTTC
16 | TRBJ2-7 | TRBV27 | TRBD1 | NA | CASSPSSGQARIEQYF | TGTGCCAGCAGTCCATCCTCGGGACAGGCACGGATAGAGCAGTACTTC
15 | TRBJ1-1 | TRBV14 | NA | once | CASSHIPSGNTEAFF | TGTGCCAGCAGCCATATACCTTCTGGGAACACTGAAGCTTTCTTT
13 | TRBJ2-7 | TRBV27 | TRBD2 | NA | CASSLFGGYEQYF | TGTGCCAGCAGTTTATTCGGGGGGTACGAGCAGTACTTC
15 | TRBJ2-2 | TRBV27 | NA | once | CASSLVAPWTGELFF | TGTGCCAGCAGTTTGGTAGCACCCTGGACCGGGGAGCTGTTTTTT
12 | TRBJ1-2 | TRBV7-9 | NA | few | CASSPVHYGYTF | TGTGCCAGCAGCCCGGTTCACTATGGCTACACCTTC
14 | TRBJ1-5 | TRBV7-9 | NA | NA | CASSLVGRDQPQHF | TGTGCCAGCAGCTTAGTGGGTCGCGATCAGCCCCAGCATTTT
14 | TRBJ1-2 | TRBV10-1 | NA | NA | CASSESHPNYGYTF | TGCGCCAGCAGTGAATCACACCCTAACTATGGCTACACCTTC
15 | TRBJ2-2 | TRBV13 | NA | NA | CASSNQGYWTGELFF | TGTGCCAGCAGCAATCAGGGTTATTGGACCGGGGAGCTGTTTTTT
15 | TRBJ1-5 | TRBV4-2 | NA | NA | CASSRSVESPMPQHF | TGTGCCAGCAGCCGGTCGGTCGAGTCCCCGATGCCCCAGCATTTT
16 | TRBJ2-6 | TRBV28 | NA | NA | CASKLTDSSGANVLTF | TGTGCCAGCAAACTGACGGATAGCTCTGGGGCCAACGTCCTGACTTTC
14 | TRBJ2-7 | TRBV9 | NA | once | CASSVAGPPYEQYF | TGTGCCAGCAGCGTAGCTGGGCCCCCTTACGAGCAGTACTTC
15 | TRBJ2-7 | TRBV11-1 | TRBD1 | NA | CASSPAQGDSYEQYF | TGTGCCAGCAGCCCAGCCCAGGGGGACTCCTACGAGCAGTACTTC
16 | TRBJ2-7 | TRBV7-2 | TRBD2 | NA | CASSLAQTSGGYEQYF | TGTGCCAGCAGCTTAGCGCAGACTAGCGGGGGCTACGAGCAGTACTTC
13 | TRBJ1-1 | TRBV9 | NA | NA | CASSVDAYTEAFF | TGTGCCAGCAGCGTAGACGCGTACACTGAAGCTTTCTTT
15 | TRBJ1-5 | TRBV28 | NA | NA | CASSPLVGENQPQHF | TGTGCCAGCAGTCCCTTGGTAGGTGAGAATCAGCCCCAGCATTTT
16 | TRBJ1-2 | TRBV15 | TRBD1 | NA | CATSRDKGQDLYGYTF | TGTGCCACCAGCAGAGATAAGGGACAGGATCTTTATGGCTACACCTTC
12 | TRBJ2-5 | TRBV28 | NA | NA | CASSFFQETQYF | TGTGCCAGCAGTTTTTTCCAAGAGACCCAGTACTTC
14 | TRBJ2-3 | TRBV27 | NA | NA | CASSLRTGTDTQYF | TGTGCCAGCAGTTTGCGAACAGGGACAGATACGCAGTATTTT
13 | TRBJ2-7 | TRBV29-1 | NA | NA | CSVVLVLGYEQYF | TGCAGCGTGGTTCTGGTCCTCGGTTACGAGCAGTACTTC
14 | TRBJ1-6 | TRBV19 | NA | NA | CASNRGPGDSPLHF | TGTGCCAGTAATCGCGGGCCAGGGGATTCACCCCTCCACTTT
13 | TRBJ2-2 | TRBV28 | NA | NA | CASSPRGAGELFF | TGTGCCAGCAGTCCCAGGGGGGCCGGGGAGCTGTTTTTT
15 | TRBJ2-7 | TRBV10-3 | TRBD1 | NA | CAISPITGQGYEQYF | TGTGCCATCAGTCCCATAACCGGACAGGGGTACGAGCAGTACTTC
20 | TRBJ2-1 | TRBV4-1 | NA | once | CASSQDEVNGGFLSYNEQFF | TGCGCCAGCAGCCAAGATGAGGTTAACGGGGGTTTCCTCTCCTACAATGAGCAGTTCTTC
15 | TRBJ1-1 | TRBV11-2 | NA | NA | CASSLVVQGNTEAFF | TGTGCCAGCAGCTTAGTCGTCCAGGGGAACACTGAAGCTTTCTTT
12 | TRBJ2-3 | TRBV6-5 | NA | NA | CASSNTTDTQYF | TGTGCCAGCAGTAATACCACAGATACGCAGTATTTT